This is a list of T cell receptor beta chains from one sample in a study of shared clonotypes between healthy human individuals. Assay: immunoSEQ multiplex PCR; the TCRdb copy retains only in-frame clones and omits some. The data hold millions of clones, with 95% observed a single time. Material for sequencing was naive CD4+ T cells sorted from blood. The receptors stem from a man aged 18 to 30 in good health. CDR3s include the opening cysteine and the closing phenylalanine or tryptophan. A D gene is named only where the DNA matches it firmly. Size is omitted from some rows. Given values are once, few, many or a class for expanded clones.

cdr3_nt: TGTGCCAGCAGCTTGGTCGGGGTAAACACCGGGGAGCTGTTTTTT
cdr3_aa: CASSLVGVNTGELFF
clone_size: NA
j_call: TRBJ2-2
v_call: TRBV7-2
d_call: NA

cdr3_nt: TGTGCCAGCAGCTTAGGACAGGGCGGTTCACCCCTCCACTTT
cdr3_aa: CASSLGQGGSPLHF
clone_size: NA
j_call: TRBJ1-6
v_call: TRBV7-2
d_call: TRBD1

cdr3_nt: TGTGCCAGCAGTGGAGGCTGGGGGCTGTCTCAGCCCCAGCATTTT
cdr3_aa: CASSGGWGLSQPQHF
clone_size: NA
j_call: TRBJ1-5
v_call: TRBV6-1
d_call: NA

cdr3_nt: TGTGCCAGCAGTCAAGCTGGCTGGGCAGGCTCGGGGGGCTACACCTTC
cdr3_aa: CASSQAGWAGSGGYTF
clone_size: once
j_call: TRBJ1-2
v_call: TRBV2
d_call: NA

cdr3_nt: TGTGCCAGGGACCAATTCACAGATACGCAGTATTTT
cdr3_aa: CARDQFTDTQYF
clone_size: NA
j_call: TRBJ2-3
v_call: TRBV7-9
d_call: NA

cdr3_nt: TGTGCCAGCAGTGAGGGGTTGGGACACCGCGACGAGCAGTACTTC
cdr3_aa: CASSEGLGHRDEQYF
clone_size: NA
j_call: TRBJ2-7
v_call: TRBV6-1
d_call: NA

cdr3_nt: TGCGCCAGCAGCCAAGATCGGGTCTATGGCTACACCTTC
cdr3_aa: CASSQDRVYGYTF
clone_size: NA
j_call: TRBJ1-2
v_call: TRBV4-3
d_call: NA

cdr3_nt: TGTGCCAGCAGAAAGGGTCGGGGGGTGGCCTACGAGCAGTACTTC
cdr3_aa: CASRKGRGVAYEQYF
clone_size: NA
j_call: TRBJ2-7
v_call: TRBV2
d_call: TRBD2

cdr3_nt: TGTGCCAGCAGCTTGAGCCCAGGGGTGTCCTACGAGCAGTACTTC
cdr3_aa: CASSLSPGVSYEQYF
clone_size: NA
j_call: TRBJ2-7
v_call: TRBV5-4
d_call: NA

cdr3_nt: TGCGCCAGCAGCCTCGGGCAAGAGACCCAGTACTTC
cdr3_aa: CASSLGQETQYF
clone_size: NA
j_call: TRBJ2-5
v_call: TRBV5-1
d_call: NA

cdr3_nt: TGTGCCAGCACCTCTGGGCGGGCGTTAAGAATTCAGTACTTC
cdr3_aa: CASTSGRALRIQYF
clone_size: NA
j_call: TRBJ2-4
v_call: TRBV6-6
d_call: NA

cdr3_nt: TGTGCCAGCAGCCGACAGGGCACAGATACGCAGTATTTT
cdr3_aa: CASSRQGTDTQYF
clone_size: NA
j_call: TRBJ2-3
v_call: TRBV14
d_call: NA

cdr3_nt: TGTGCCAGCAGCGCGACAGGGCATGACAATCAGCCCCAGCATTTT
cdr3_aa: CASSATGHDNQPQHF
clone_size: NA
j_call: TRBJ1-5
v_call: TRBV11-2
d_call: TRBD1

cdr3_nt: TGTGCCAGCTCACCAACCGGTAGGAGGGGGAATAACTATGGCTACACCTTC
cdr3_aa: CASSPTGRRGNNYGYTF
clone_size: NA
j_call: TRBJ1-2
v_call: TRBV18
d_call: NA